This entry lists 5 T cell receptor beta chains sequenced from one sample in a study of T cells after yellow fever vaccination. TCRdb independently ran MiXCR on the 5' RACE reads; one entry per CDR3 protein. The sample lists some 120,000 distinct CDR3 sequences, 6% to 8% occurring once. The sequences come from CD4+ T cells sorted from PBMCs, collected 10 days after the first yellow fever vaccination. The receptor source for this set is a man aged 18 to 35 who received the YFV17D yellow fever vaccine.

This clonotype appeared a few times. This sequence joins TRBV18 and TRBJ1-5; 7 nucleotides agree with TRBD1. The ends lost 3 bases at V and 8 bases at J; junction bases unmatched: 13. This CDR3 region has 16 residues. CDR1 and CDR2 from the germline V gene are KGHSH and LQKENI. The CDR3 sequence is CASSPTGQRNAEPQHF. The CDR3 region has the DNA TGTGCCAGCTCACCTACGGGACAGCGGAATGCGGAGCCCCAGCATTTT.

The chain is built from TRBV7-2 and TRBJ2-7; no firm D call. The V gene's germline CDR1 is SGHTA and CDR2 FQGNSA. Trimming took 3 bases from V and 1 from J, leaving 10 bases between them. This CDR3 has 14 residues. Here the CDR3 DNA reads TGTGCCAGCAGCTTTTATGGTGCTTCCTACGAGCAGTACTTC. It specifies CASSFYGASYEQYF.

This clonotype was detected ten times or more. The chain combines TRBV6-2 or TRBV6-3 with TRBJ1-1; D unclear. Deletions cut 5 bases from V and 4 bases from J, with 11 bases between. Germline V gene data show CDR1 as MNHEY and CDR2 as SVGEGT. This CDR3 comprises 13 residues. The CDR3 DNA reads as TGTGCCAGCAGTCTTGCAGGTTTCACTGAAGCTTTCTTT. This encodes CASSLAGFTEAFF.

The chain combines TRBV7-6 with TRBJ2-5, with a tentative D call TRBD1 (5 bases). Trimming pared 4 bases from V and 4 bases from J, leaving 16 bases between. The CDR3 is 15 amino acids. The germline V gene encodes CDR1 SGHVS and CDR2 FNYEAQ. The CDR3 region is CASSYQGELLETQYF. The CDR3, as DNA: TGTGCCAGCAGCTACCAGGGTGAACTATTAGAGACCCAGTACTTC.

This clonotype was seen a few times. The gene calls are TRBV7-3 and TRBJ2-1; D is ambiguous. CDR1 and CDR2 (germline): SGHTA, FQGTGA. The CDR3 totals 15 residues. V was clipped by 6 bases and J by 6 bases, with 18 bases between them. CDR3 nucleotides: TGTGCCAGCAGAAAAACGGAGCTCCGGGCCAATGAGCAGTTCTTC. It encodes CASRKTELRANEQFF. Variable domain in full (rest from reference TRBV7-3 and TRBJ2-1): GAGVSQTPSNKVTEKGKYVELRCDPISGHTALYWYRQSLGQGPEFLIYFQGTGAADDSGLPNDRFFAVRPEGSVSTLKIQRTERGDSAVYLCASRKTELRANEQFFGPGTRLTVL.